These T cell receptor beta chains were read from a single sample in a study of blood T cell repertoires in COVID-19. Method: immunoSEQ multiplex PCR; TCRdb's copy keeps in-frame clones and lacks some. The sample lists 200,000 to 300,000 clones; over 75% were seen once. Sequencing input: peripheral blood. The receptors stem from a man aged 50-59 years with COVID-19, enrolled during active disease. CDR3s include the opening cysteine and the closing phenylalanine or tryptophan. Each record gives: D gene, J gene, V gene, clone size, CDR3 protein, CDR3 DNA. D genes are given only for firm matches. The size of a clone is reported for some rows only, either as once, few or many, or as a class for expanded clones.

TRBD2	TRBJ2-3	TRBV6-5	-	CASGLAGGSTDTQYF	TGTGCCAGCGGGCTAGCGGGGGGTAGCACAGATACGCAGTATTTT
-	TRBJ2-2	TRBV4-3	-	CASSQAAEIGRAGELFF	TGCGCCAGCAGCCAAGCGGCGGAGATCGGCCGAGCCGGGGAGCTGTTTTTT
-	TRBJ1-1	TRBV7-9	-	CASSLTRAGNTEAFF	TGTGCCAGCAGCTTGACGCGGGCGGGAAACACTGAAGCTTTCTTT
TRBD1	TRBJ2-7	TRBV6-5	-	CASSFRQGRRDEQYF	TGTGCCAGCAGTTTCCGACAGGGGCGACGGGACGAGCAGTACTTC
-	TRBJ2-7	TRBV29-1	once	CSGGTWGYEQYF	TGCAGCGGTGGGACATGGGGGTACGAGCAGTACTTC
TRBD1	TRBJ2-7	TRBV30	-	CAWRGWTGYHEQYF	TGTGCCTGGAGAGGGTGGACAGGGTACCACGAGCAGTACTTC
TRBD1	TRBJ2-7	TRBV19	-	CASSPGTGPSYEQYF	TGTGCCAGTAGTCCGGGGACAGGGCCGTCCTACGAGCAGTACTTC
-	TRBJ1-1	TRBV27	-	CASSRWGARAFF	TGTGCCAGCAGTCGGTGGGGCGCGAGGGCTTTCTTT
TRBD1	TRBJ2-1	TRBV5-4	-	CASSFGGRGLIEQFF	TGTGCCAGCAGCTTCGGAGGCAGGGGGCTCATTGAGCAGTTCTTC
TRBD2	TRBJ2-7	TRBV6-5	-	CASRTSGGVEQYF	TGTGCCAGCAGGACTAGCGGGGGGGTCGAGCAGTACTTC
-	TRBJ2-5	TRBV7-3	-	CASSSGAQETQYF	TGTGCCAGCAGCTCAGGGGCGCAAGAGACCCAGTACTTC
-	TRBJ2-4	TRBV7-8	-	CASSSVGHLAKNIQYF	TGTGCCAGTAGTAGTGTGGGGCACTTGGCCAAAAACATTCAGTACTTC
-	TRBJ1-2	TRBV2	-	CASSVEGSYGYTF	TGTGCCAGCAGTGTGGAGGGGAGCTATGGCTACACCTTC
-	TRBJ1-2	TRBV4-1	-	CASSHPPGGYTF	TGCGCCAGCAGCCACCCCCCGGGGGGCTACACCTTC
TRBD2	TRBJ2-7	TRBV28	few	CASSFSGTSPYEQYF	TGTGCCAGCAGTTTTTCCGGGACTAGTCCCTACGAGCAGTACTTC
-	TRBJ2-5	TRBV7-2	-	CASSFSLQETQYF	TGTGCCAGCAGCTTTTCCCTTCAAGAGACCCAGTACTTC
-	TRBJ1-2	TRBV29-1	-	CSVEDKQALYYGYTF	TGCAGCGTTGAAGATAAACAGGCCTTATACTATGGCTACACCTTC
TRBD1	TRBJ1-2	TRBV28	-	CASSLRGRDRGYGYTF	TGTGCCAGCAGTTTGAGAGGGCGGGACAGGGGCTATGGCTACACCTTC
-	TRBJ2-7	TRBV4-1	-	CASSQDIVRYYEQYF	TGCGCCAGCAGCCAAGATATCGTCAGGTACTACGAGCAGTACTTC
TRBD2	TRBJ2-1	TRBV4-1	-	CASSQESGTSGGNEQFF	TGCGCCAGCAGCCAAGAGTCCGGGACTAGCGGGGGGAATGAGCAGTTCTTC
-	TRBJ1-1	TRBV28	-	CASSLIQMNTEAFF	TGTGCCAGCAGTTTAATCCAGATGAACACTGAAGCTTTCTTT
TRBD1	TRBJ1-6	TRBV5-6	once	CASSLPGQGNSPLHF	TGTGCCAGCAGCTTGCCGGGACAGGGGAATTCACCCCTCCACTTT
TRBD1	TRBJ2-7	TRBV4-2	-	CASSQDQGDRGYEQYF	TGTGCCAGCAGCCAAGATCAAGGGGACAGGGGATACGAGCAGTACTTC
-	TRBJ1-3	TRBV7-3	-	CASSLRYEGLSGNTIYF	TGTGCCAGCAGCTTAAGATACGAGGGTTTGTCTGGAAACACCATATATTTT
TRBD1	TRBJ1-2	TRBV4-1	-	CASSQGGRGRSGNGYTF	TGCGCCAGCAGCCAAGGTGGCAGGGGGCGAAGCGGGAATGGCTACACCTTC
-	TRBJ1-3	TRBV19	-	CASRTDSSPGNTIYF	TGTGCCAGTAGAACCGACAGCTCTCCTGGAAACACCATATATTTT
TRBD1	TRBJ1-2	TRBV18	-	CASSPRDRGGVDGYTF	TGTGCCAGCTCACCACGTGACAGGGGGGGAGTGGATGGCTACACCTTC
-	TRBJ1-5	TRBV18	-	CASSLNTGLDSPQHF	TGTGCCAGCTCACTTAATACAGGCTTGGATTCGCCCCAGCATTTT
-	TRBJ2-1	TRBV4-3	-	CASSRRATPSGNEQFF	TGCGCCAGCAGCCGCCGAGCGACCCCGAGCGGCAATGAGCAGTTCTTC
TRBD1	TRBJ2-7	TRBV6-5	-	CASSYGAGGSYEQYF	TGTGCCAGCAGTTACGGGGCAGGGGGTTCCTACGAGCAGTACTTC
-	TRBJ1-2	TRBV4-2	-	CASSQEASLFSGYTF	TGTGCCAGCAGCCAAGAGGCTTCCCTCTTCAGTGGCTACACCTTC
TRBD1	TRBJ2-7	TRBV4-1	few	CASSQGTQGASEQYF	TGCGCCAGCAGCCAAGGAACGCAGGGGGCCAGCGAGCAGTACTTC
TRBD2	TRBJ2-1	TRBV10-3	-	CAMKTGLADNEQFF	TGTGCCATGAAAACGGGACTAGCGGACAATGAGCAGTTCTTC
TRBD1	TRBJ1-4	TRBV30	-	CAWSWTTGGNEKLFF	TGTGCCTGGAGTTGGACGACAGGGGGTAATGAAAAACTGTTTTTT
TRBD1	TRBJ1-2	TRBV5-4	-	CASSPGTARSYTF	TGTGCCAGCAGCCCCGGGACAGCAAGATCCTACACCTTC
TRBD1	TRBJ1-1	TRBV5-4	-	CASSAGQAPTEAFF	TGTGCCAGCAGCGCAGGACAGGCCCCCACTGAAGCTTTCTTT
-	TRBJ1-2	TRBV3-1/TRBV3-2	once	CASSPSTGSYTF	TGTGCCAGCAGCCCATCGACAGGAAGTTACACCTTC
TRBD2	TRBJ2-7	TRBV7-2	-	CASSSYWRGDYEQYF	TGTGCCAGCAGCTCCTACTGGCGGGGGGACTACGAGCAGTACTTC